The 30 T cell receptor beta chains below all came from one sample that was sequenced in a study of T cells in Graves' hyperthyroidism and ophthalmopathy. RNA transcripts gave rise to amplified TCR beta CDR3 regions. HTBI primers were employed in a first-round RT-PCR of the TCR CDR3. A single record per CDR3 protein comes from TCRdb applying MiXCR to the multiplex PCR reads. This sample has hundreds of thousands of distinct CDR3 sequences, with approximately 15% found just once. The sample taken for sequencing was blood. Receptors originate from a woman in her sixties with Graves' ophthalmopathy.

This clonotype turned up a few times. The V and J genes are TRBV25-1 and TRBJ1-2; D not certain. The CDR3 has 13 residues. Germline assignment: CDR1 MGHDK and CDR2 SYGVNS. The ends were cut back, 5 bases at V and 1 base at J, with 8 bases in the middle. The CDR3 here is CASSSPVNYGYTF. The CDR3 DNA is TGTGCCAGCAGTTCCCCCGTTAACTATGGCTACACCTTC.

The CDR3 protein is CASSLGPRLAGRYNEQFF. The CDR3 nucleotides are TGTGCCAGCAGCTTGGGCCCCCGACTAGCGGGACGCTACAATGAGCAGTTCTTC. The chain combines TRBV5-5 with TRBJ2-1, with TRBD2 identical over 11 bases. V gave up 0 bases and J gave up 3 bases; unmatched junction bases: 8. Germline V gene data show CDR1 as SGHKS and CDR2 as YYEKEE (reference sequence). The CDR3 covers 18 residues.

This clonotype was seen repeatedly, ten times or more. This chain links TRBV6-2 or TRBV6-3 with TRBJ2-1; unclear D gene. CDR1 and CDR2 (germline): MNHEY, SVGEGT. V lost 5 bases and J lost 5, with 7 bases in between. CDR3 size: 12 residues. CDR3 loop: CASSLVNNEQFF. The CDR3 nucleotides are TGTGCCAGCAGTCTAGTAAACAATGAGCAGTTCTTC.

On this clonotype itself: This may come from a read error, since a much larger clone is one base off. The chain is built from TRBV28 and TRBJ1-2; a weak D match, TRBD1 (5 bases). Germline V gives CDR1 MDHEN, CDR2 SYDVKM. The CDR3 extends over 15 amino acids. The CDR3 loop reads CVSSFNRKGNYGYTF. DNA for the CDR3: TGTGTCAGCAGTTTCAACCGCAAGGGGAACTATGGCTACACCTTC.

The chain employs TRBV4-3 and TRBJ2-3; D is unclear. Germline values: CDR1 LGHNA, CDR2 YSLEER. The CDR3 consists of 13 residues. Trimming stripped 0 bases from V and 7 bases from J, with 8 bases between. The CDR3 DNA reads TGCGCCAGCAGCCAAGAAGTCCGGAATACGCAGTATTTT. Protein product: CASSQEVRNTQYF.

Concerning this clonotype itself: A much larger clone sits a single nucleotide away, making a read error possible. The rearrangement joins TRBV5-1 to TRBJ2-3; D might be TRBD2 (6 bases). The CDR3 consists of 14 residues. V was cut by 1 base and J by 2 bases, with 8 bases left in between. Germline V gene sequence: CDR1 SGHRS, CDR2 YFSETQ. CDR3 nucleotide sequence: TGCGCCAGCAGCTTGACTAGCCTCACAGATACGCAGTATTTT. This codes for CASSLTSLTDTQYF. The whole variable domain, filled in from reference TRBV5-1 and TRBJ2-3, reads KAGVTQTPRYLIKTRGQQVTLSCSPISGHRSVSWYQQTPGQGLQFLFEYFSETQRNKGNFPGRFSGRQFSNSRSEMNVSTLELGDSALYLCASSLTSLTDTQYFGPGTRLTVL.

This chain links TRBV5-1 with TRBJ2-7; D may be TRBD1 or TRBD2 (5 bases each). The germline CDR1 and CDR2 sequences are SGHRS and YFSETQ. With 4 bases removed from V and 3 bases from J, the gap between germline ends came to 8 bases. The CDR3 contains 12 residues. The CDR3 DNA reads as TGCGCCAGCAGCAGGGACCTCTACGAGCAGTACTTC. Its translation is CASSRDLYEQYF.

This clonotype was detected many times. A junction boundary mismatches the germline segment, possibly from a read error. The chain links TRBV2 to TRBJ2-7; TRBD1 is a possible D gene (6 bases). CDR3 length equals 15 residues. Germline loops: CDR1 SNHLY, CDR2 FYNNEI. The CDR3 is CASREGTGPSYEQYF. For the CDR3, the DNA is TGTGCCAGCAGAGAAGGTACAGGGCCTTCCTACGAGCAGTACTTC.

This clonotype has at least ten counts. The J gene is TRBJ1-2, the V gene TRBV7-9, with 7 bases lining up with TRBD1. Germline assignment: CDR1 SEHNR and CDR2 FQNEAQ (reference sequence). CDR3 length: 14 residues. V lost 1 base, J lost 3 bases, and 2 bases stayed unmatched. This CDR3 reads CASSLETGYYGYTF. The DNA for the CDR3 is TGTGCCAGCAGCTTAGAGACAGGGTACTATGGCTACACCTTC.

This clonotype was counted ten times or more. This chain uses TRBV7-8 with TRBJ1-3; D call uncertain. With 3 bases removed from V and 1 base from J, the gap between germline ends came to 10 bases. The CDR3 length is 15 residues. Germline V gene sequence: CDR1 SGHVS, CDR2 FQNEAQ. The CDR3 region is CASSFALESGNTIYF. The CDR3 bases are TGTGCCAGCAGCTTCGCCTTAGAATCTGGAAACACCATATATTTT.

The rearrangement joins TRBV9 to TRBJ2-5; D remains unclear. Germline CDR1 reads SGDLS; CDR2 reads YYNGEE. The CDR3 sequence is 14 residues long. Trimming left V 4 bases short and J 5 bases short, with 15 bases between. This CDR3 reads CASSLDDGRETQYF. The DNA of the CDR3 is TGTGCCAGCAGCCTTGACGACGGCAGGGAGACCCAGTACTTC.

This chain connects TRBV6-1 to TRBJ1-1; D uncertain. The V gene's germline CDR1 is MNHNS and CDR2 SASEGT. The CDR3 has 15 amino acids. Trimming stripped 5 bases from V and 4 bases from J, with 17 bases between. The CDR3 loop reads CASSYGTFIGTEAFF. For the CDR3, the DNA is TGTGCCAGCAGTTATGGTACTTTTATTGGCACTGAAGCTTTCTTT.

Written as DNA, the CDR3 is TGTGCCAGCAGCGTGGATAGTATAGCCGCCGGGGAGCTGTTTTTT. Translated, it gives CASSVDSIAAGELFF. The chain has TRBV9 and TRBJ2-2; D is uncertain. Germline V gives CDR1 SGDLS, CDR2 YYNGEE. V lost 2 bases to trimming and J lost 6 bases, with 14 bases between them. The CDR3 runs 15 residues.

This chain connects TRBV20-1 to TRBJ2-3, with 8 positions matching TRBD2. CDR3 length equals 13 residues. The J segment lost 3 bases and the V segment lost 7 bases, leaving 6 bases of the junction unmatched. Germline CDR1 and CDR2: DFQATT and SNEGSKA (reference sequence). The CDR3 spells CSVEKRETDTQYF. The CDR3 coding sequence is TGCAGTGTGGAAAAGCGGGAGACAGATACGCAGTATTTT.

This clonotype was seen at least ten times. The chain links TRBV6-1 to TRBJ2-7, with 7 bases fitting TRBD2. Trimming at V came to 1 base and at J to 4 bases, leaving 13 bases not matched to a gene. This CDR3 contains 17 residues. Germline CDR1 MNHNS, CDR2 SASEGT. CDR3 nucleotides: TGTGCCAGCAGTGAAGATTTAGAAGCTAGCGGACTTTACGAGCAGTACTTC. Translated: CASSEDLEASGLYEQYF.

This clonotype has a handful of counts. The chain uses TRBV6-2 or TRBV6-3 and TRBJ2-3; possible D gene TRBD2, 5 bases. The CDR3 has 12 amino acids. V dropped 2 bases and J dropped 6 bases, with 6 bases sitting between them. The germline CDR1 and CDR2 sequences are MNHEY and SVGEGT. The CDR3 DNA sequence: TGTGCCAGCAGTTACAGGGAGGATACGCAGTATTTT. The encoded protein is CASSYREDTQYF.

This clonotype was recorded at least ten times. The chain carries TRBV18 and TRBJ1-4; 8 bases align to TRBD1. CDR3 length: 15 residues. Trimming removed 4 bases from V and 5 bases from J; junction bases left unmatched: 6. CDR1 and CDR2 (germline): KGHSH, LQKENI. Here the CDR3 DNA reads TGTGCCAGCTCACAGACAGGGGTCGGAAATGAAAAACTGTTTTTT. As protein: CASSQTGVGNEKLFF.

This clonotype was counted at least ten times. This rearrangement joins TRBV10-3 to TRBJ2-1; D possibly corresponds to TRBD1 (8 bases). V lost 0 bases and J 9 bases, leaving 18 bases between the germline ends. CDR1 is ENHRY and CDR2 is SYGVKD in the germline V gene. This CDR3 has 16 amino acids. Written as DNA, the CDR3 is TGTGCCATCAGTGAGTCGGGGGGGACAGGCCTGAGTGAGCAGTTCTTC. It is translated as CAISESGGTGLSEQFF.

With respect to this clonotype: A read error may be the cause here, since a much bigger clone is one base away. The gene calls are TRBV27 and TRBJ2-1; a possible D gene is TRBD1 (6 bases). The CDR3 consists of 13 residues. V was pared by 5 bases and J by 6 bases, with 11 bases between. Germline loops: CDR1 MNHEY, CDR2 SMNVEV (reference sequence). CDR3 loop: CASSLTDSNEQFF. CDR3 bases: TGTGCCAGCAGTCTAACGGACAGCAATGAGCAGTTCTTC.

This clonotype was observed many times. The chain couples TRBV6-2 or TRBV6-3 to TRBJ2-7; D is unclear. Per germline, CDR1 MNHEY and CDR2 SVGEGT. The ends were cut back, 7 bases at V and 0 bases at J, with 16 bases in the middle. The CDR3 contains 15 residues. Written as DNA, the CDR3 is TGTGCCAGCACCCAAGGGCCAATTACCTCCTACGAGCAGTACTTC. Encoded protein: CASTQGPITSYEQYF.

This clonotype appeared a few times. The V gene is TRBV9, the J gene TRBJ1-4, with D unresolved. Germline CDR1 SGDLS, CDR2 YYNGEE. CDR3 length equals 21 residues. The V gene lost 4 bases and the J gene lost 6 bases, with 34 bases spanning the gap. The CDR3 reads CASSPRPGPTYPLAWDEKLFF. CDR3 coding DNA: TGTGCCAGCAGCCCTCGCCCCGGTCCCACCTATCCCCTCGCATGGGATGAAAAACTGTTTTTT. Together with reference TRBV9 and TRBJ1-4, the CDR3 gives the full variable domain: DSGVTQTPKHLITATGQRVTLRCSPRSGDLSVYWYQQSLDQGLQFLIQYYNGEERAKGNILERFSAQQFPDLHSELNLSSLELGDSALYFCASSPRPGPTYPLAWDEKLFFGSGTQLSVL.

This clonotype has at least ten counts. V usage is TRBV5-6 and J usage is TRBJ1-6; D might be TRBD1 (5 bases). Germline V CDR1 and CDR2: SGHDT, YYEEEE. The CDR3 consists of 15 residues. Between the trimmed V and J ends, which lost 4 bases and 6 bases, there was a span of 14 bases. CDR3 coding DNA: TGTGCCAGCAGCATTACCGGGACGGGTAATTCACCCCTCCACTTT. Protein sequence: CASSITGTGNSPLHF.

This clonotype was recorded many times. The J gene is TRBJ2-1, the V gene TRBV28; 9 nucleotides match TRBD2. Per germline, CDR1 MDHEN and CDR2 SYDVKM. The CDR3 contains 15 residues. Trimming removed 4 bases from V and 5 bases from J; junction bases left unmatched: 6. The CDR3 DNA reads TGTGCCAGCAGTTCCCTAGCGGGGCCAAACAATGAGCAGTTCTTC. It codes for CASSSLAGPNNEQFF. The complete variable domain, with remaining parts taken from reference TRBV28 and TRBJ2-1, reads DVKVTQSSRYLVKRTGEKVFLECVQDMDHENMFWYRQDPGLGLRLIYFSYDVKMKEKGDIPEGYSVSREKKERFSLILESASTNQTSMYLCASSSLAGPNNEQFFGPGTRLTVL.

This clonotype was detected many times. The rearrangement uses TRBV12-3 or TRBV12-4 and TRBJ2-5, with D perhaps matching TRBD1 (6 bases). Trimming left V 6 bases short and J 5 bases short, with 16 bases between. The CDR3 covers 14 residues. CDR3 coding DNA: TGTGCCAGCAGGCCCGCCACAGGGTTGGAGACCCAGTACTTC. This sequence encodes CASRPATGLETQYF.

As concerns this clonotype: This may arise from a read error, as a much more abundant clone is one base away. V and J are TRBV12-3 or TRBV12-4 and TRBJ2-1; tentatively, D is TRBD1 (5 bases). TRBJ2-7 matches the DNA end more closely, so the J call is doubtful. The CDR3 contains 12 residues. CDR3 sequence (DNA): TGTGCCAGCAGTTCCCCAGGGAATGAGCAGTACTTC. Residues: CASSSPGNEQYF.

This clonotype was observed many times. This chain joins TRBV24-1 and TRBJ1-5, with 7 bases that match TRBD1. Germline V CDR1 and CDR2: KGHDR, SFDVKD. With 9 bases clipped from V and 2 bases from J, the junction kept 3 bases outside the gene matches. CDR3 size: 13 residues. The CDR3 here is CATSGTGNQPQHF. The CDR3 region has the DNA TGTGCCACCTCCGGGACAGGCAATCAGCCCCAGCATTTT.

In this sample, this clonotype turned up many times. The chain joins TRBV27 to TRBJ1-2; 9 positions agree with TRBD1. Germline CDR1 and CDR2: MNHEY and SMNVEV (reference sequence). V gave up 8 bases and J gave up 8 bases; unmatched junction bases: 12. The CDR3 sequence is 14 residues long. CDR3 residues: CASSWTGEAAGYTF. The CDR3, as DNA: TGTGCCAGCTCCTGGACAGGGGAGGCGGCCGGCTACACCTTC.

The table lists this clonotype with many counts. The rearrangement uses TRBV3-1 and TRBJ2-7, with D perhaps TRBD2 (6 bases). The CDR3 sequence is 15 residues long. V lost 4 bases and J 4 bases, leaving 17 bases between the germline ends. Germline V gene lookup returns CDR1 LGHDT and CDR2 YNNKEL (reference sequence). CDR3 sequence (DNA): TGTGCCAGCAGCCTAACCGGCGGGGACCTGTACGAGCAGTACTTC. Residues: CASSLTGGDLYEQYF.

This clonotype came up many times. V is TRBV11-2 and J is TRBJ2-7, with D possibly being TRBD2 (5 bases). V shed 0 bases and J shed 0 bases, with 9 bases lying between them. The CDR3 sequence is 15 residues long. CDR1 SGHAT and CDR2 FQNNGV come from the germline V gene. As DNA, the CDR3 is TGTGCCAGCAGCTTAGACCCGGGGAGCTCCTACGAGCAGTACTTC. This codes for CASSLDPGSSYEQYF.

This clonotype appeared a few times. The rearrangement uses TRBV28 and TRBJ1-5, with D maybe TRBD1 (5 bases). In germline, CDR1 is MDHEN, CDR2 SYDVKM. The CDR3 spans 16 residues. Trimming removed 6 bases at V and 0 bases at J, with 15 bases between. As DNA, the CDR3 is TGTGCCAGCAGCCCGGCCTCAGGGTATAGCAATCAGCCCCAGCATTTT. It translates to CASSPASGYSNQPQHF.